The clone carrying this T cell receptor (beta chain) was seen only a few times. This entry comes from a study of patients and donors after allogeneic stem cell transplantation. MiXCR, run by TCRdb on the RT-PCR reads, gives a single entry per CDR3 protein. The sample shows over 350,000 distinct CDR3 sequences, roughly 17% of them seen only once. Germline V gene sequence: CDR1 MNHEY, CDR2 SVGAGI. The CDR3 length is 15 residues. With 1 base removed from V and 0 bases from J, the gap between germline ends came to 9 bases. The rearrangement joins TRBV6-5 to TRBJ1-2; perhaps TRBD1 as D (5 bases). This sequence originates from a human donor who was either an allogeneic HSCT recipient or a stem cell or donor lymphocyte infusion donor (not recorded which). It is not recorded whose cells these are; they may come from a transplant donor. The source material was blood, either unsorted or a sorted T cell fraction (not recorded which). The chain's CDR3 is CASSYYGQPNYGYTF. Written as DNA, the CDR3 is TGTGCCAGCAGTTACTATGGACAACCTAACTATGGCTACACCTTC.